The 3 T cell receptor beta chains reported below all come from one sample, sequenced in a study of cytomegalovirus exposure and HLA in healthy donors. Use of 60 Vbeta and 13 Jbeta primers characterized the PCR. Profiling relied on immunoSEQ multiplex PCR, and the TCRdb table lists in-frame clones only, not all of them. The sample includes approximately 110,000 clones, about 74% of them seen just once. The specimen sequenced was PBMCs. Receptor source: a female donor in good health and CMV-seropositive.

The chain uses TRBV9 and TRBJ2-3; maybe TRBD1 (6 bases). In germline, CDR1 is SGDLS, CDR2 YYNGEE. The CDR3 is 16 amino acids. Trimming stripped 0 bases from V and 2 bases from J, with 13 bases between. As DNA, the CDR3 is TGTGCCAGCAGCGTAGACAGGGAAGGACCCACAGATACGCAGTATTTT. It translates to CASSVDREGPTDTQYF.

The chain joins TRBV5-1 to TRBJ2-1; TRBD2 matches at 10 bases. The CDR3 totals 15 residues. The V segment lost 4 bases and the J segment 8 bases; nucleotides outside the gene matches: 9. Per the germline V gene, CDR1 is SGHRS and CDR2 is YFSETQ. The chain's CDR3 is CASSPRGLAGDEQFF. DNA for the CDR3: TGCGCCAGCAGCCCGAGGGGGCTAGCGGGAGATGAGCAGTTCTTC. The full variable domain, completed using reference TRBV5-1 and TRBJ2-1, is KAGVTQTPRYLIKTRGQQVTLSCSPISGHRSVSWYQQTPGQGLQFLFEYFSETQRNKGNFPGRFSGRQFSNSRSEMNVSTLELGDSALYLCASSPRGLAGDEQFFGPGTRLTVL.

The chain links TRBV14 to TRBJ2-1, with 12 bases fitting TRBD2. The CDR3 covers 15 residues. Unmatched junction bases numbered 5, after V lost 3 bases and J lost 8 bases. The germline gives CDR1 SGHDN, CDR2 FVKESK. As DNA, the CDR3 is TGTGCCAGCAGCCAGATACTAGCGGGAGGCGATGAGCAGTTCTTC. Its protein product is CASSQILAGGDEQFF.